Listed here are 22 T cell receptor beta chains from one sample, sequenced in a study of TIL therapy for anti-PD-1-resistant metastatic lung cancer. The time point is: pre-treatment sample, taken before nivolumab and TIL therapy. Pleural nodules or supraclavicular lymph nodes made up most of the excised metastases sampled. This was the immunoSEQ v3 assay. The table came from immunoSEQ multiplex PCR; TCRdb's copy has only in-frame clones and leaves some out. Of about 50,000 clones listed, about two thirds are singletons. The sample consisted of tumor tissue, taken at baseline. All receptors come from a person between 30 and 80 years old with non-small cell lung cancer.

The chain is built from TRBV5-1 and TRBJ2-7, with D perhaps matching TRBD2 (6 bases). The V gene lost 6 bases and the J gene lost 2 bases, with 15 bases spanning the gap. Germline-derived CDR1 and CDR2 are SGHRS and YFSETQ. The length of the CDR3 is 14 residues. The CDR3 reads CASTPSGDAYEQYF. The CDR3 nucleotides are TGCGCCAGCACCCCATCGGGAGATGCCTACGAGCAGTACTTC. Full variable domain (remainder filled in from reference TRBV5-1 and TRBJ2-7): KAGVTQTPRYLIKTRGQQVTLSCSPISGHRSVSWYQQTPGQGLQFLFEYFSETQRNKGNFPGRFSGRQFSNSRSEMNVSTLELGDSALYLCASTPSGDAYEQYFGPGTRLTVT.

CDR3 sequence (DNA): TGTGCCAGCAGCAACTGCCGGACTAGCAAAAAAAAGCCGAGGGGCGAGCAGTACTTC. Its protein product is CASSNCRTSKKKPRGEQYF. The V and J genes are TRBV21-1 and TRBJ2-7; TRBD2 was called by the table and not checked on the DNA. TRBV21-1 is tagged as a pseudogene. The CDR3 sequence is 19 residues long.

This clone has a handful of counts. The V gene is TRBV28, the J gene TRBJ1-1; unclear D gene. The germline V gene encodes CDR1 MDHEN and CDR2 SYDVKM. There are 13 residues in the CDR3. V was shortened by 5 bases and J by 4 bases, with 11 bases between the two germline ends. The chain's CDR3 is CASSPGDSTEAFF. The DNA for the CDR3 is TGTGCCAGCAGTCCCGGCGATTCCACTGAAGCTTTCTTT.

The chain is built from TRBV28 and TRBJ1-5; D remains ambiguous. This CDR3 region has 12 residues. V was pared by 2 bases and J by 6 bases, with 5 bases between. Germline V lookup: CDR1 MDHEN, CDR2 SYDVKM. The DNA for the CDR3 is TGTGCCAGCAGTTTAGTGGGTCAGCCCCAGCATTTT. Protein sequence: CASSLVGQPQHF.

This rearrangement joins TRBV23-1 to TRBJ2-6, with TRBD2 as a possible D gene (5 bases). TRBV23-1 belongs to the ORF category, with a function that is uncertain. V lost 7 bases, J lost 2 bases, and 12 bases lay in between. This CDR3 spans 15 amino acids. CDR3 coding DNA: TGCGCCAGCACCTCACTAGGGCCTGGGGCCAACGTCCTGACTTTC. It translates to CASTSLGPGANVLTF.

The chain carries TRBV11-2 and TRBJ2-3; no reliable D call. V dropped 6 bases and J dropped 0 bases, with 4 bases sitting between them. CDR1 and CDR2 (germline): SGHAT, FQNNGV. The CDR3 extends over 12 amino acids. CDR3 sequence reads: CASRLSTDTQYF. In DNA form, the CDR3 reads TGTGCCAGCAGACTCAGCACAGATACGCAGTATTTT.

This chain connects TRBV11-3 to TRBJ2-3, with D tentatively TRBD1 (6 bases). CDR1 and CDR2 from the germline V gene are SGHNT and YENEEA. Trimming pared 1 base from V and 0 bases from J, leaving 8 bases between. The CDR3 is made up of 15 amino acids. The CDR3 is CASSLGQGSTDTQYF. In DNA, the CDR3 is TGTGCCAGCAGCTTAGGGCAGGGGAGCACAGATACGCAGTATTTT. Drawing the rest from reference TRBV11-3 and TRBJ2-3, the complete variable domain is EAGVVQSPRYKIIEKKQPVAFWCNPISGHNTLYWYLQNLGQGPELLIRYENEEAVDDSQLPKDRFSAERLKGVDSTLKIQPAELGDSAVYLCASSLGQGSTDTQYFGPGTRLTVL.

J is TRBJ1-5 and V is TRBV6-5; 9 bases are shared with TRBD1. The CDR3 consists of 15 residues. The V gene's germline CDR1 is MNHEY and CDR2 SVGAGI. V gave up 5 bases and J gave up 6 bases; unmatched junction bases: 8. The CDR3: CASSPGTGRFQPQHF. The CDR3 nucleotides read TGTGCCAGCAGTCCCGGGACAGGGAGATTTCAGCCCCAGCATTTT.

This clone was seen more than once but under ten times. The chain combines TRBV6-5 with TRBJ1-1, with D possibly TRBD1 on 5 matching bases. The germline V gene has CDR1 MNHEY and CDR2 SVGAGI. CDR3 length: 14 residues. Trimming removed 4 bases from V and 4 bases from J, with 13 bases in between. The CDR3 loop is CASSWKMGTTEAFF. CDR3 nucleotides: TGTGCCAGCAGTTGGAAGATGGGGACCACTGAAGCTTTCTTT.

CDR3 sequence: CASSVGWGAETEAFF. CDR3 coding DNA: TGTGCCAGCAGCGTAGGTTGGGGGGCTGAAACTGAAGCTTTCTTT. V is TRBV9 and J is TRBJ1-1; D is perhaps TRBD1 (6 bases). The CDR3 runs 15 residues. Trimming left V 0 bases short and J 5 bases short, with 14 bases between. The germline V gene has CDR1 SGDLS and CDR2 YYNGEE.

The chain employs TRBV6-5 and TRBJ1-2, with TRBD1 matching 7 bases. This CDR3 spans 15 amino acids. The trim removed 4 bases at V and 9 bases at J, leaving 14 bases unmatched. From germline, CDR1 is MNHEY and CDR2 SVGAGI. Written as DNA, the CDR3 is TGTGCCAGCAGTTTCGCTCTCCGGGACAGACGCCGCTACACCTTC. The encoded protein is CASSFALRDRRRYTF.

This clone was found once. The chain couples TRBV7-9 to TRBJ2-5; D might be TRBD1 (5 bases). V lost 1 base and J 5 bases, leaving 17 bases between the germline ends. Germline V gives CDR1 SEHNR, CDR2 FQNEAQ (reference sequence). The CDR3 is 16 residues long. The chain's CDR3 is CASSLGSSNWGETQYF. CDR3 DNA sequence: TGTGCCAGCAGCTTAGGGTCTTCGAATTGGGGCGAGACCCAGTACTTC. Supplemented by reference TRBV7-9 and TRBJ2-5, the full variable domain reads DTGVSQNPRHKITKRGQNVTFRCDPISEHNRLYWYRQTLGQGPEFLTYFQNEAQLEKSRLLSDRFSAERPKGSFSTLEIQRTEQGDSAMYLCASSLGSSNWGETQYFGPGTRLLVL.

This clone has a single count. J is TRBJ2-2 and V is TRBV10-2; possibly TRBD1 for D (6 bases). The CDR3 runs to 12 residues. V lost 6 bases, J lost 6 bases, and 8 bases lay in between. Germline values: CDR1 WSHSY, CDR2 SAAADI. The CDR3 reads CASSTGPGELFF. DNA for the CDR3: TGCGCCAGCAGCACAGGGCCCGGGGAGCTGTTTTTT.

This chain links TRBV7-6 with TRBJ2-2; TRBD1 matches at 8 bases. With V trimmed by 6 bases and J by 3 bases, 3 bases remained unmatched. The CDR3 is 14 residues long. Germline V gene sequence: CDR1 SGHVS, CDR2 FNYEAQ. In nucleotides, the CDR3 is TGTGCCAGCAGGATGACAGGGGACACCGGGGAGCTGTTTTTT. Protein product: CASRMTGDTGELFF.

This chain joins TRBV19 and TRBJ2-7; D unresolved. The CDR3 is 10 amino acids. The V end lost 8 bases, the J end lost 5 bases, and 7 bases lay between the germline ends. Looked up from germline, CDR1 is LNHDA and CDR2 is SQIVND (reference sequence). The CDR3 sequence is CASSGDEQYF. DNA of the CDR3: TGTGCCAGTTCTGGGGACGAGCAGTACTTC.

Only one count was recorded for this clone. The gene calls are TRBV2 and TRBJ1-6; TRBD1 matches at 8 bases. CDR1 is SNHLY and CDR2 is FYNNEI in the germline V gene. After removal of 10 bases from V and 6 bases from J, the junction contained 8 bases not matched to a gene. The CDR3 length is 14 residues. This CDR3 is CATKDRVSNSPLHF. As DNA, the CDR3 is TGTGCCACCAAGGACAGGGTTTCTAATTCACCCCTCCACTTT.

J is TRBJ2-4 and V is TRBV7-2, with TRBD2 as a possible D gene (6 bases). The CDR3 totals 14 residues. V lost 1 base and J 6 bases, leaving 10 bases between the germline ends. Per germline, CDR1 SGHTA and CDR2 FQGNSA. CDR3 amino acids: CASSLDGGGNIQYF. The CDR3, as DNA: TGTGCCAGCAGCTTAGACGGGGGTGGAAACATTCAGTACTTC.

This chain links TRBV7-8 with TRBJ1-2; 7 bases match TRBD1. V was pared by 5 bases and J by 1 base, with 4 bases of the junction left unmatched. In germline, CDR1 is SGHVS, CDR2 FQNEAQ. This CDR3 has 14 residues. CDR3 amino acids: CASSQTGINYGYTF. CDR3 nucleotides: TGTGCCAGCAGCCAGACAGGGATTAACTATGGCTACACCTTC.

This chain uses TRBV18 with TRBJ1-2; 7 bases align to TRBD1. Germline V gives CDR1 KGHSH, CDR2 LQKENI. This CDR3 comprises 13 residues. Trimming took 8 bases from V and 4 from J; bases not matched to a gene: 7. The CDR3 loop is CASARQGAYGYTF. CDR3 DNA sequence: TGTGCCAGCGCAAGACAGGGAGCCTATGGCTACACCTTC.

The chain couples TRBV4-1 to TRBJ2-7; tentative D call: TRBD1 (5 bases). The CDR3 has 16 residues. Trimming left V 0 bases short and J 7 bases short, with 19 bases between. The V gene's germline CDR1 is MGHRA and CDR2 YSYEKL. CDR3 nucleotides: TGCGCCAGCAGCCAAGAAGAGGTGCAGGGATTCGGGGAGCAGTACTTC. It encodes CASSQEEVQGFGEQYF.

As DNA, the CDR3 is TGTGCCAGCAGTGAAATGCACCAAGAGACCCAGTACTTC. As protein: CASSEMHQETQYF. This chain uses TRBV6-1 with TRBJ2-5; D ambiguous. Trimming took 2 bases from V and 0 from J, leaving 4 bases between them. CDR3 length: 13 amino acids. CDR1 is MNHNS and CDR2 is SASEGT in the germline V gene.

The genes are TRBV6-6 and TRBJ2-3; 7 bases are a match to TRBD2. Per germline, CDR1 MNHNY and CDR2 SVGAGI (reference sequence). This CDR3 is built from 11 residues. J was trimmed by 11 bases and V by 6 bases; bases with no gene match: 5. The CDR3 DNA reads TGTGCCAGCAGCTCCCGGACTAGGCAGTATTTT. Amino acid sequence: CASSSRTRQYF.